This T cell receptor (beta chain) was recovered during a study of shared clonotypes between healthy human individuals. About the research overall: Researchers assigned three CD4 naive, three CD4 memory, two CD8 naive and one CD8 memory plate to each donor. General study points: Estimated clonotype richness was generally higher in naive than memory subsets.

To note about this clone: Its cognate antigen is unknown.

Sorted-subset replicate PCR reactions were performed with approximately 0.2 ug DNA, corresponding to 30,000 or so T cell genomes. Here immunoSEQ multiplex PCR was the method, and the copy in TCRdb shows in-frame clones only, minus some. The sample carries over a million clones, approximately 98% recorded once. The receptor's source is a man aged 25-40 years in good health. The sequenced sample was naive CD4+ T cells sorted from blood. Subset denoted: CD45RA+ positively selected.

CDR3 loop: CASSSGQKSTDTQYF. In nucleotides, the CDR3 is TGTGCCAGCAGCTCGGGACAGAAGAGCACAGATACGCAGTATTTT. The chain employs TRBV11-3 and TRBJ2-3, with TRBD1 matching 7 bases. CDR1 SGHNT and CDR2 YENEEA come from the germline V gene. V lost 4 bases and J lost 0; bases outside the gene matches: 4. This CDR3 has 15 residues.